Described below is a single TCR beta chain sequence and its context. This specimen belongs to a study of blood T cell repertoires in COVID-19. Between the trimmed V and J ends, which lost 10 bases and 4 bases, there was a span of 18 bases. Germline V gene sequence: CDR1 MNHEY, CDR2 SVGAGI. The CDR3 consists of 14 residues. In the authors' methods: How many nucleated cells were present was estimated from reference gene primer amplification. Here immunoSEQ multiplex PCR was the method, and the copy in TCRdb shows in-frame clones only, minus some. V and J calls and clone size follow that table, whereas D and trimming were derived from the DNA. The table has some 110,000 clones, roughly nine tenths seen once.

The sequence came from a human donor with active COVID-19. The donor label of this sample is uncertain. This chain connects TRBV6-5 to TRBJ2-3; weak D call: TRBD1 (5 bases). Sample: peripheral blood. The CDR3 region is CAIHLRGWADTQYF. Written as DNA, the CDR3 is TGTGCCATCCACTTAAGGGGTTGGGCAGATACGCAGTATTTT.